This TCR beta chain was recovered during a study of blood T cell repertoires in COVID-19. Study-wide background: Italy, Spain and the United States were the sources of the convalescent and acute COVID-19 samples. From T cells, B-cell-depleted T cells, or PBMCs came the material, which was cDNA or gDNA.

In Cohort 3, a recovered donor had either two negative PCRs, clearance, or symptom resolution. Germline assignment: CDR1 SEHNR and CDR2 FQNEAQ (reference sequence). This CDR3 is 14 amino acids long. Deletions cut 5 bases from V and 0 bases from J, with 10 bases between. The assay was immunoSEQ multiplex PCR, and TCRdb's table has in-frame clones only and misses some. The table shows a few hundred thousand clones, with roughly four fifths occurring only once. The material sequenced was PBMCs or T cells enriched from blood (not recorded which). This receptor was identified in a man in his forties who had recovered from COVID-19. The chain couples TRBV7-9 to TRBJ1-1; D is unresolved. The CDR3: CASSRAGMNTEAFF. The CDR3 region has the DNA TGTGCCAGCAGCCGCGCCGGGATGAACACTGAAGCTTTCTTT.